This T cell receptor beta chain was retrieved from a study of blood T cell repertoires in COVID-19. Across the study: Samples representing acute and convalescent COVID-19 were sourced from the United States, Italy and Spain.

Here immunoSEQ multiplex PCR was the method, and the copy in TCRdb shows in-frame clones only, minus some. In the table there are about 140,000 clones, about 90% of which are singletons. Residents of 24 US areas, aged about 18 to 89 years, made up the participants. The receptor's source is a man aged 55 to 70 who had recovered from COVID-19. Sequencing was performed on PBMCs or T cells enriched from blood (not recorded which).

The CDR3 is CASSWDSFNYGYTF. The CDR3 DNA sequence: TGCGCCAGCAGCTGGGACTCTTTTAACTATGGCTACACCTTC. The gene calls are TRBV5-1 and TRBJ1-2; weak D call: TRBD1 (5 bases). The CDR3 has 14 residues. Deletions cut 3 bases from V and 1 base from J, with 10 bases between. The germline gives CDR1 SGHRS, CDR2 YFSETQ. Based on the CDR3 plus reference TRBV5-1 and TRBJ1-2, the full variable domain is KAGVTQTPRYLIKTRGQQVTLSCSPISGHRSVSWYQQTPGQGLQFLFEYFSETQRNKGNFPGRFSGRQFSNSRSEMNVSTLELGDSALYLCASSWDSFNYGYTFGSGTRLTVV.